A single sample is the source of the 5 T cell receptor beta chains below, sequenced in a study of shared clonotypes between healthy human individuals. The assay was immunoSEQ multiplex PCR, and TCRdb's table has in-frame clones only and misses some. The data show 750,000 to 1,000,000 clones, around 92% seen once. Naive CD8 cells lacked CD45RO and underwent positive selection for CCR7, leaving out terminally differentiated effector memory CD45RA+ cells. Sequenced sample: naive CD8+ T cells sorted from blood. All receptors come from a man aged 25 to 40 in good health.

The chain recombines TRBV7-6 with TRBJ2-1, with 11 positions matching TRBD2. This CDR3 is built from 18 residues. Germline V lookup: CDR1 SGHVS, CDR2 FNYEAQ. Trimming cost V 5 bases and J 7 bases; bases outside gene matches: 16. Written as DNA, the CDR3 is TGTGCCAGCAGCCGAGAAATTAGCGGGAGGGCCCGCACGAATGAGCAGTTCTTC. Its protein product is CASSREISGRARTNEQFF.

J is TRBJ2-7 and V is TRBV19, with D unclear. V dropped 2 bases and J dropped 2 bases, with 16 bases sitting between them. From germline, CDR1 is LNHDA and CDR2 SQIVND (reference sequence). CDR3 length equals 16 residues. In DNA, the CDR3 is TGTGCCAGTAGTATATGGTCCCTCACCGGAACCTACGAGCAGTACTTC. Translated, it gives CASSIWSLTGTYEQYF. The entire variable domain, with the rest obtained from reference TRBV19 and TRBJ2-7, is as follows: DGGITQSPKYLFRKEGQNVTLSCEQNLNHDAMYWYRQDPGQGLRLIYYSQIVNDFQKGDIAEGYSVSREKKESFPLTVTSAQKNPTAFYLCASSIWSLTGTYEQYFGPGTRLTVT.

Sample share makes this clone medium-sized. At one end, the junction sequence differs from germline, possibly due to a read error. The genes are TRBV7-9 and TRBJ2-3; D perhaps matches TRBD1 (6 bases). Germline CDR1 SEHNR, CDR2 FQNEAQ (reference sequence). The CDR3 spans 11 residues. CDR3 residues: CASSSSSGTYF. The CDR3 nucleotides are TGTGCCAGCAGCTCCTCCTCCGGGACATACTTT.

The chain couples TRBV7-9 to TRBJ1-1, with 7 bases aligning to TRBD1. CDR1 is SEHNR and CDR2 is FQNEAQ in the germline V gene (reference sequence). The V gene end was trimmed by 3 bases and the J gene end by 7 bases; junction bases not matched to a gene: 8. The CDR3 is 14 residues long. The chain's CDR3 is CASSFQTGNREAFF. Here the CDR3 DNA reads TGTGCCAGCAGCTTCCAGACAGGGAACCGTGAAGCTTTCTTT.

V usage is TRBV11-2 and J usage is TRBJ2-1; weak D call: TRBD1 (5 bases). V gave up 0 bases and J gave up 1 base, with 10 bases separating them. From germline, CDR1 is SGHAT and CDR2 FQNNGV. The CDR3 sequence is 16 residues long. CDR3 sequence: CASSLDLRQSYNEQFF. The CDR3 DNA reads TGTGCCAGCAGCTTAGATCTCAGACAGTCCTACAATGAGCAGTTCTTC. The complete variable domain, with remaining parts taken from reference TRBV11-2 and TRBJ2-1, reads EAGVAQSPRYKIIEKRQSVAFWCNPISGHATLYWYQQILGQGPKLLIQFQNNGVVDDSQLPKDRFSAERLKGVDSTLKIQPAKLEDSAVYLCASSLDLRQSYNEQFFGPGTRLTVL.